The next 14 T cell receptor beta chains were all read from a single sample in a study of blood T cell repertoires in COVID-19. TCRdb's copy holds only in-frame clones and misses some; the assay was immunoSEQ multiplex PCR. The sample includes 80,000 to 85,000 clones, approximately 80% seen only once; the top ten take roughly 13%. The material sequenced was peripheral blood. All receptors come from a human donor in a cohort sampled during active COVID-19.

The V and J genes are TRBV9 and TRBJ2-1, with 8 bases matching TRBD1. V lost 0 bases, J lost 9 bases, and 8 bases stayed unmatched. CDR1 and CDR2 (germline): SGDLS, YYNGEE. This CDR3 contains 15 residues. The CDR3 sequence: CASSVEQQGAVEQFF. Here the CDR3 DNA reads TGTGCCAGCAGCGTAGAACAGCAGGGGGCTGTTGAGCAGTTCTTC.

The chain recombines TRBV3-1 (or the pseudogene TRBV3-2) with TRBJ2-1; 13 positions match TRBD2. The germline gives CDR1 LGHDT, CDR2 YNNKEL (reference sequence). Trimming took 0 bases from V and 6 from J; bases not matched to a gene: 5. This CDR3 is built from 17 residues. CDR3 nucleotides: TGTGCCAGCAGCCAAGACACTACTAGCGGGAGGGGCAATGAGCAGTTCTTC. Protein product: CASSQDTTSGRGNEQFF.

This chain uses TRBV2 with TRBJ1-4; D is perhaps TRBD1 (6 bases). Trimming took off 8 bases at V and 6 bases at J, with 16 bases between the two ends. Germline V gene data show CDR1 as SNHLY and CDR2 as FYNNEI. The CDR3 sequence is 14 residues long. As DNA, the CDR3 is TGTGCCAGCTGCGCCAGGGGCCTCCATGAAAAACTGTTTTTT. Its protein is CASCARGLHEKLFF.

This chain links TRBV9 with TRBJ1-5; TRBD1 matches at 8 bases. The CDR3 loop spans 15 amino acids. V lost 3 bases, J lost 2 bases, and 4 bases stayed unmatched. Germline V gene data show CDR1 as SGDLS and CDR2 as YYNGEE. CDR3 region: CASSGGTGGNQPQHF. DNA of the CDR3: TGTGCCAGCAGCGGTGGGACAGGAGGCAATCAGCCCCAGCATTTT.

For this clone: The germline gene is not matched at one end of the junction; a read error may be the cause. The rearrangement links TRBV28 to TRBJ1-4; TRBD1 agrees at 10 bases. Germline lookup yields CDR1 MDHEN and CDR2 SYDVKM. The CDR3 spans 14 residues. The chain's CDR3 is CASSSIKYRDRGSF. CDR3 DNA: TGTGCCAGCAGTTCGATTAAGTACCGGGACAGGGGATCTTTT.

The CDR3, as DNA: TGCGCCAGCAGCTTGAGCGGGGGATACAATGAGCAGTTCTTC. This sequence encodes CASSLSGGYNEQFF. The chain is built from TRBV5-1 and TRBJ2-1, with 8 nucleotides matching TRBD2. In germline, CDR1 is SGHRS, CDR2 YFSETQ. V was clipped by 1 base and J by 4 bases; unmatched bases: 1. CDR3 size: 14 residues.

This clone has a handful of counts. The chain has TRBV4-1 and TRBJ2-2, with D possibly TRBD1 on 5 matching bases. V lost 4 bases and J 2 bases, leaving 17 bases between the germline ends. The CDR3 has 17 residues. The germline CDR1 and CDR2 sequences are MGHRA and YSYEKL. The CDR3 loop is CASSLAGRALNTGELFF. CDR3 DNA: TGCGCCAGCAGCCTCGCAGGCAGGGCACTTAACACCGGGGAGCTGTTTTTT.

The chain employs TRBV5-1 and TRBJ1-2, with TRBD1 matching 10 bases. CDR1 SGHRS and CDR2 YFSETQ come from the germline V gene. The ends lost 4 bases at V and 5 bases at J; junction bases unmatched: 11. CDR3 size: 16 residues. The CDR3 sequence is CASSQPAGQGEYGYTF. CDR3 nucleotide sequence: TGCGCCAGCAGCCAACCCGCTGGACAGGGGGAGTATGGCTACACCTTC.

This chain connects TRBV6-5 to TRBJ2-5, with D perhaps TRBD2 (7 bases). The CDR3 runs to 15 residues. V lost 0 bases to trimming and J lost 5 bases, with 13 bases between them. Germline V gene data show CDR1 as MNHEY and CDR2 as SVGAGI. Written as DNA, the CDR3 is TGTGCCAGCAGTTACTCGGGGGGGGCAGGGGAGACCCAGTACTTC. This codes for CASSYSGGAGETQYF.

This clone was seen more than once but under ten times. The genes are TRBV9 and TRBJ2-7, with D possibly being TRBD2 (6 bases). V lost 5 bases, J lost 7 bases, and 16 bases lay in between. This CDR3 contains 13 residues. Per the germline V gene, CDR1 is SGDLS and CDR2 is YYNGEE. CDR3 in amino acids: CASRNRGGREQYF. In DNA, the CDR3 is TGTGCCAGCAGAAATAGGGGAGGACGGGAGCAGTACTTC.

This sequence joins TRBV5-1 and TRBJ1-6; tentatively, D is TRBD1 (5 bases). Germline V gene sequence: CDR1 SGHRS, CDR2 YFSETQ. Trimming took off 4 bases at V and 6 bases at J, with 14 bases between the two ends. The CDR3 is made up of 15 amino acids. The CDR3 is CASSLGAMGNSPLHF. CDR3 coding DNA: TGCGCCAGCAGCCTAGGGGCAATGGGTAATTCACCCCTCCACTTT.

DNA of the CDR3: TGTGCCAGCAGTGAATTGGGGCCAAACACTGAAGCTTTCTTT. Protein: CASSELGPNTEAFF. The V gene is TRBV25-1, the J gene TRBJ1-1, with D possibly TRBD1 on 5 matching bases. Trimming pared 1 base from V and 2 bases from J, leaving 8 bases between. CDR1 and CDR2 (germline): MGHDK, SYGVNS. This CDR3 has 14 amino acids.

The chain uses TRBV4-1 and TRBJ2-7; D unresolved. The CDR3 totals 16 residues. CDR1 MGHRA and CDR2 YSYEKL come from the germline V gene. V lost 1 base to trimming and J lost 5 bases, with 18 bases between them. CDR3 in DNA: TGCGCCAGCAGCCAAGGAATTCGACCTTCTGGGCACGAGCAGTACTTC. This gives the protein CASSQGIRPSGHEQYF.

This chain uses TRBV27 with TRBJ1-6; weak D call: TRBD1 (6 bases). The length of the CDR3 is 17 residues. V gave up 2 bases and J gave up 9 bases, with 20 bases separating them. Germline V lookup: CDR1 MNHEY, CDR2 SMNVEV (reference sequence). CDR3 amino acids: CASSLRQAYSTGSPLHF. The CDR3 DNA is TGTGCCAGCAGTTTACGACAGGCTTATTCCACGGGTTCACCCCTCCACTTT.